These 14 T cell receptor beta chains originate from one sample sequenced in a study of T cells in tuberculosis (dated by TCRdb to the late 2010s). Receptors were amplified or captured by the immunoSEQ multiplex PCR assay. Imported from immuneACCESS, the table was reduced by TCRdb to in-frame sequences with V and J called. These copies leave out some clones; in studies compared against another copy, an unresolved V gene accounts for under half, and the cause of the remainder is not known. For this sample there are around 50,000 clones; roughly 90% appear just once. Clones ranked in the top ten supply 21% of the sample. Thawed, overnight-rested PBMC were stained with GMM-loaded CD1B tetramer, a Live/Dead dye and anti-CD3, then sorted on a FACS Aria II. The CD1B tetramers were loaded with C32 glucose monomycolate that had been purified from Rhodococcus equi. The source material was CD1b-GMM tetramer-negative cells sorted from PBMCs. The sample's cell subset or site label, decoded: T cells not binding CD1B-GMM tetramer, sorted from same donor. The source is an adult woman with latent tuberculosis.

This chain links TRBV25-1 with TRBJ1-3; D unclear. The germline V gene encodes CDR1 MGHDK and CDR2 SYGVNS. V lost 6 bases and J lost 0, with 18 bases in between. The CDR3 has 17 residues. CDR3 DNA: TGTGCCAGCAGCCCCCCTCGTGGGCCTCCCTCTGGAAACACCATATATTTT. Its protein is CASSPPRGPPSGNTIYF.

The sample holds one count of this clone. CDR3 sequence reads: CSVTHSGEGIDGYTF. The CDR3 DNA is TGCAGCGTTACCCACAGCGGGGAGGGGATTGATGGCTACACCTTC. The chain recombines TRBV29-1 with TRBJ1-2; TRBD1 might be the D (5 bases). The CDR3 spans 15 residues. V was shortened by 5 bases and J by 6 bases, with 22 bases between the two germline ends. Germline loops: CDR1 SQVTM, CDR2 ANQGSEA.

The genes are TRBV6-5 and TRBJ1-1; 7 positions match TRBD1. V was pared by 2 bases and J by 1 base, with 7 bases of the junction left unmatched. Per the germline V gene, CDR1 is MNHEY and CDR2 is SVGAGI. The CDR3 consists of 16 residues. This chain's CDR3 is CASSYATGRWNTEAFF. The CDR3 DNA reads TGTGCCAGCAGTTACGCGACAGGGAGGTGGAACACTGAAGCTTTCTTT.

This rearrangement joins TRBV5-4 to TRBJ2-3; TRBD2 agrees at 8 bases. Trimming removed 2 bases from V and 0 bases from J; junction bases left unmatched: 5. From germline, CDR1 is SGHNT and CDR2 YYREEE (reference sequence). The CDR3 has 16 residues. Here the CDR3 DNA reads TGTGCCAGCAGCTTTAGAGCGGGGGCCAGCACAGATACGCAGTATTTT. Its protein product is CASSFRAGASTDTQYF.

The chain joins TRBV7-9 to TRBJ2-2; 8 nucleotides align to TRBD2. This CDR3 is 15 amino acids long. Germline CDR1 and CDR2: SEHNR and FQNEAQ (reference sequence). V lost 6 bases and J lost 1; bases outside the gene matches: 4. As DNA, the CDR3 is TGTGCCAGCAGAACTAGCGGAAGGAACACCGGGGAGCTGTTTTTT. It specifies CASRTSGRNTGELFF.

This clone was seen once. The V and J genes are TRBV30 and TRBJ1-1; D call uncertain. Germline CDR1 and CDR2: GTSNPN and SVGIG (reference sequence). V was trimmed by 4 bases and J by 3 bases, leaving 15 bases between them. The CDR3 contains 14 residues. As DNA, the CDR3 is TGTGCCTGGATAGATCCGAACGTCGACACTGAAGCTTTCTTT. It is translated as CAWIDPNVDTEAFF.

The rearrangement uses TRBV9 and TRBJ2-1; 9 bases fit TRBD2. V shed 0 bases and J 9 bases; nucleotides not matched to a gene: 10. This CDR3 has 16 amino acids. In germline, CDR1 is SGDLS, CDR2 YYNGEE. CDR3: CASSVAAAGGQVEQFF. CDR3 sequence (DNA): TGTGCCAGCAGCGTAGCTGCCGCGGGGGGGCAGGTTGAGCAGTTCTTC.

This clone has only one observation. The chain links TRBV18 to TRBJ1-4, with a tentative D call TRBD1 (6 bases). V lost 2 bases, J lost 4 bases, and 11 bases lay in between. Looked up from germline, CDR1 is KGHSH and CDR2 is LQKENI. The CDR3 is 15 residues long. This CDR3 reads CASSPTGHHNEKLFF. DNA for the CDR3: TGTGCCAGCTCACCAACGGGACACCATAATGAAAAACTGTTTTTT.

Only one count was recorded for this clone. This chain connects TRBV2 to TRBJ2-7, with 8 positions matching TRBD2. V was pared by 5 bases and J by 5 bases, with 20 bases of the junction left unmatched. Germline CDR1 SNHLY, CDR2 FYNNEI. CDR3 size: 18 residues. CDR3 loop: CASSPILTAGTSVDEQYF. The CDR3 region has the DNA TGTGCCAGCAGTCCTATACTGACGGCCGGGACTAGTGTCGACGAGCAGTACTTC.

The chain recombines TRBV5-1 with TRBJ2-2; D unresolved. V was pared by 0 bases and J by 5 bases, with 8 bases between. This CDR3 is 14 amino acids long. Germline V gives CDR1 SGHRS, CDR2 YFSETQ. In DNA, the CDR3 is TGCGCCAGCAGCTTGGGTAGTACGACCGGGGAGCTGTTTTTT. The encoded protein is CASSLGSTTGELFF.

The gene calls are TRBV10-2 and TRBJ1-1; 9 bases map to TRBD1. With 11 bases clipped from V and 3 bases from J, the junction kept 10 bases outside the gene matches. The germline V gene encodes CDR1 WSHSY and CDR2 SAAADI. The CDR3 consists of 14 residues. The CDR3 DNA follows: TGCGCCGTCGGGGACAGGGTGAACTACACTGAAGCTTTCTTT. This encodes CAVGDRVNYTEAFF.

V is TRBV23-1 and J is TRBJ2-7, with 11 bases identical to TRBD1. TRBV23-1 has ORF status, its function being uncertain. The CDR3 spans 15 residues. Trimming removed 2 bases from V and 4 bases from J; junction bases left unmatched: 4. CDR3 sequence (DNA): TGCGCCAGCAGTCAACCGGGACAGGGGGTTTACGAGCAGTACTTC. Its translation: CASSQPGQGVYEQYF.

This chain links TRBV6-6 with TRBJ1-1; TRBD1 agrees at 10 bases. Losses at the gene ends were 5 bases for V and 3 bases for J; bases not matched to a gene: 6. This CDR3 comprises 15 residues. Germline lookup yields CDR1 MNHNY and CDR2 SVGAGI (reference sequence). CDR3 protein: CASSAGTGVDTEAFF. The CDR3 DNA is TGTGCCAGCAGTGCCGGGACAGGGGTCGACACTGAAGCTTTCTTT.

The V gene is TRBV18, the J gene TRBJ2-2; 7 bases match TRBD1. The V gene's germline CDR1 is KGHSH and CDR2 LQKENI. This CDR3 contains 15 residues. Trimming at V came to 5 bases and at J to 3 bases, leaving 6 bases not matched to a gene. In DNA, the CDR3 is TGTGCCAGCTCATCTTCGACAGGGTACACCGGGGAGCTGTTTTTT. Protein sequence: CASSSSTGYTGELFF. The full variable domain, completed using reference TRBV18 and TRBJ2-2, is NAGVMQNPRHLVRRRGQEARLRCSPMKGHSHVYWYRQLPEEGLKFMVYLQKENIIDESGMPKERFSAEFPKEGPSILRIQQVVRGDSAAYFCASSSSTGYTGELFFGEGSRLTVL.